This passage covers 19 T cell receptor beta chains from one sample sequenced in a study of T-cell memory formation after mild COVID-19. A single record per CDR3 protein comes from TCRdb applying MiXCR to the 5' RACE reads. Of a few hundred thousand distinct CDR3 sequences listed, 16% are singletons. The sample comprised PBMCs or a T cell subset sorted from them (not recorded which). The receptor set was obtained from a man between 18 and 35 years old who had mild COVID-19 (a few samples of this study predate the infection). Cell type and time point are not known.

The chain links TRBV6-5 to TRBJ1-4; tentative D call: TRBD1 (5 bases). Germline lookup yields CDR1 MNHEY and CDR2 SVGAGI. V was clipped by 0 bases and J by 10 bases, with 9 bases between them. The CDR3 runs 13 residues. Here the CDR3 reads CASSYSFGGKLFF. CDR3 sequence (DNA): TGTGCCAGCAGTTACTCGTTTGGGGGAAAACTGTTTTTT.

This clonotype appeared a few times. The chain carries TRBV5-5 and TRBJ2-5; D unresolved. The CDR3 has 14 residues. Germline CDR1 and CDR2: SGHKS and YYEKEE (reference sequence). Between the trimmed V and J ends, which lost 6 bases and 4 bases, there was a span of 16 bases. The CDR3 protein is CASTPLGYIETQYF. DNA of the CDR3: TGTGCCAGCACGCCTCTCGGATATATAGAGACCCAGTACTTC.

This chain links TRBV11-2 with TRBJ2-5; D remains ambiguous. The V end lost 0 bases, the J end lost 5 bases, and 10 bases lay between the germline ends. Germline loops: CDR1 SGHAT, CDR2 FQNNGV. The CDR3 sequence is 14 residues long. CDR3 protein: CASSLDYSLETQYF. Written as DNA, the CDR3 is TGTGCCAGCAGCTTAGATTACTCTTTGGAGACCCAGTACTTC.

This clonotype was detected only a few times. The J gene is TRBJ2-1, the V gene TRBV4-1; no definite D call. V lost 2 bases and J lost 8, with 13 bases in between. The CDR3 covers 14 residues. From germline, CDR1 is MGHRA and CDR2 YSYEKL. CDR3 in amino acids: CASSQRNLKDEQFF. The CDR3 DNA follows: TGCGCCAGCAGCCAACGGAATCTCAAAGATGAGCAGTTCTTC.

This rearrangement joins TRBV7-9 to TRBJ1-1; the D is unclear. Deletions cut 1 base from V and 4 bases from J, with 10 bases between. From germline, CDR1 is SEHNR and CDR2 FQNEAQ (reference sequence). There are 14 residues in the CDR3. The CDR3 DNA sequence: TGTGCCAGCAGCTTAGTTGGGGATTTCACTGAAGCTTTCTTT. Residues: CASSLVGDFTEAFF.

This clonotype turned up a few times. This chain uses TRBV27 with TRBJ1-2, with D maybe TRBD1 (5 bases). This CDR3 has 13 residues. In germline, CDR1 is MNHEY, CDR2 SMNVEV (reference sequence). V was pared by 3 bases and J by 7 bases, with 12 bases between. Written as DNA, the CDR3 is TGTGCCAGCAGTTTTCAGGGCACAGCTGGCTACACCTTC. Amino acid sequence: CASSFQGTAGYTF.

Turning to this clonotype: This is likely a read error, given that the CDR3 carries no conserved phenylalanine or tryptophan at its end. The rearrangement uses TRBV9 and TRBJ2-6, with a tentative D call TRBD1 (6 bases). The CDR3 sequence is 21 residues long. The V gene lost 4 bases and the J gene lost 1 base, with 27 bases spanning the gap. Germline V CDR1 and CDR2: SGDLS, YYNGEE. In DNA form, the CDR3 reads TGTGCCAGCAGCTCCCCGTCCCAGGGGCCCAGCCCAATATCTGGGGCCAACGTCCTGACTTTA. This translates into CASSSPSQGPSPISGANVLTL.

In this sample, this clonotype turned up a few times. V and J are TRBV5-4 and TRBJ1-6; D gene unclear. V was shortened by 4 bases and J by 1 base, with 9 bases between the two germline ends. Germline V gene sequence: CDR1 SGHNT, CDR2 YYREEE (reference sequence). This CDR3 region has 15 residues. The CDR3 DNA reads TGTGCCAGCAGCGTCTTGGGTTCCTATAATTCACCCCTCCACTTT. Translation: CASSVLGSYNSPLHF. Full variable domain (rest looked up from reference TRBV5-4 and TRBJ1-6): ETGVTQSPTHLIKTRGQQVTLRCSSQSGHNTVSWYQQALGQGPQFIFQYYREEENGRGNFPPRFSGLQFPNYSSELNVNALELDDSALYLCASSVLGSYNSPLHFGNGTRLTVT.

CDR3 protein: CAISESGTGRTEAFF. The DNA for the CDR3 is TGTGCCATCAGTGAGTCCGGGACAGGGAGGACTGAAGCTTTCTTT. The chain couples TRBV10-3 to TRBJ1-1; 9 bases map to TRBD1. The V and J ends lost 0 bases and 5 bases, in that order; junction bases with no gene match: 4. In germline, CDR1 is ENHRY, CDR2 SYGVKD. This CDR3 comprises 15 residues.

V is TRBV5-1 and J is TRBJ1-2, with 9 bases fitting TRBD1. CDR3 length: 13 residues. Germline assignment: CDR1 SGHRS and CDR2 YFSETQ. V lost 4 bases to trimming and J lost 8 bases; unmatched junction nucleotides: 6. The CDR3 reads CASSRGQGEGYTF. In DNA, the CDR3 is TGCGCCAGCAGCAGGGGACAGGGAGAAGGCTACACCTTC.

This clonotype was observed at least ten times. The CDR3 sequence: CASSYRGRREQFF. The CDR3 DNA reads TGTGCCAGCAGCTACCGGGGGCGTCGAGAGCAGTTCTTC. The rearrangement links TRBV6-2 or TRBV6-3 to TRBJ2-1; perhaps D is TRBD1 or TRBD2 (6 bases each). CDR3 length: 13 residues. The V end was cut by 6 bases, the J end by 10 bases, with 16 bases between. Looked up from germline, CDR1 is MNHEY and CDR2 is SVGEGT.

The V gene is TRBV7-9, the J gene TRBJ2-6; D not resolved. Germline values: CDR1 SEHNR, CDR2 FQNEAQ (reference sequence). Trimming removed 8 bases from V and 4 bases from J, with 9 bases in between. This CDR3 region has 13 residues. The CDR3 is CASPKAGANVLTF. The CDR3 coding sequence is TGTGCCAGCCCCAAGGCGGGGGCCAACGTCCTGACTTTC. Full variable domain (rest looked up from reference TRBV7-9 and TRBJ2-6): DTGVSQNPRHKITKRGQNVTFRCDPISEHNRLYWYRQTLGQGPEFLTYFQNEAQLEKSRLLSDRFSAERPKGSFSTLEIQRTEQGDSAMYLCASPKAGANVLTFGAGSRLTVL.

This clonotype has a handful of counts. The chain combines TRBV7-8 with TRBJ2-1, with a tentative D call TRBD2 (7 bases). Per the germline V gene, CDR1 is SGHVS and CDR2 is FQNEAQ. The CDR3 is 15 residues long. The germline V and J ends were trimmed by 5 bases and 8 bases, with 19 bases remaining between them. In DNA, the CDR3 is TGTGCCAGCAGCCGACGCTCGGGGGGCGCGGATGAGCAGTTCTTC. This codes for CASSRRSGGADEQFF.

This rearrangement joins TRBV11-1 to TRBJ2-1; no firm D call. The CDR3 covers 13 residues. V lost 5 bases and J 5 bases, leaving 10 bases between the germline ends. Germline V gives CDR1 SGHAT, CDR2 FQDESV (reference sequence). The CDR3 here is CASSLALDNEQFF. The CDR3 DNA is TGTGCCAGCAGCCTCGCTCTCGACAATGAGCAGTTCTTC.

This clonotype has more than one count but fewer than ten. The gene calls are TRBV6-5 and TRBJ1-1; D perhaps matches TRBD1 (5 bases). The CDR3 covers 14 residues. V shed 2 bases and J shed 0 bases, with 7 bases lying between them. The germline gives CDR1 MNHEY, CDR2 SVGAGI. Here the CDR3 DNA reads TGTGCCAGCAGTTACCAGGGTTTGAACACTGAAGCTTTCTTT. This encodes CASSYQGLNTEAFF.

This chain connects TRBV20-1 to TRBJ2-5, with unresolved D. CDR3 size: 13 residues. CDR1 and CDR2 (germline): DFQATT, SNEGSKA (reference sequence). V was shortened by 0 bases and J by 5 bases, with 10 bases between the two germline ends. The CDR3 DNA reads TGCAGTGCTAGAGATACCGGTTCCGAGACCCAGTACTTC. It translates to CSARDTGSETQYF.

V gene TRBV29-1 combines with J gene TRBJ2-1; D remains ambiguous. V lost 1 base and J 2 bases, leaving 9 bases between the germline ends. CDR3 size: 14 residues. Germline lookup yields CDR1 SQVTM and CDR2 ANQGSEA. The CDR3 sequence is CSVEVPATYNEQFF. The CDR3 region has the DNA TGCAGCGTTGAAGTCCCAGCAACCTACAATGAGCAGTTCTTC.

This chain links TRBV2 with TRBJ2-7; D unresolved. Germline CDR1 reads SNHLY; CDR2 reads FYNNEI. The length of the CDR3 is 12 residues. The V gene lost 6 bases and the J gene lost 1 base, with 7 bases spanning the gap. DNA for the CDR3: TGTGCCAGCAGCGAGGTGTCCTACGAGCAGTACGTC. This translates into CASSEVSYEQYV.

This clonotype showed up just a few times. The chain combines TRBV6-1 with TRBJ2-3, with D unresolved. This CDR3 contains 14 residues. Trimming took 9 bases from V and 4 from J, leaving 17 bases between them. Germline V CDR1 and CDR2: MNHNS, SASEGT. CDR3 loop: CASNRGRAPDTQYF. The CDR3 coding sequence is TGTGCCAGTAACCGCGGCCGGGCCCCAGATACGCAGTATTTT.